This T cell receptor (beta chain) was identified in a study of blood T cell repertoires in COVID-19. Study context: In each case, the material was cDNA or gDNA derived from T cells, B-cell-depleted T cells, or PBMCs.

Clones were read by immunoSEQ multiplex PCR, and TCRdb kept only the in-frame ones, dropping some. The table includes about 94,000 clones, about 80% detected once. V lost 4 bases, J lost 7 bases, and 14 bases stayed unmatched. Germline V gives CDR1 SGHRS, CDR2 YFSETQ. The CDR3 loop spans 17 amino acids. Sequences were obtained from peripheral blood. V gene TRBV5-1 combines with J gene TRBJ2-3; TRBD2 matches at 11 bases. This sequence was found in a human donor in a cohort sampled during active COVID-19. The CDR3 sequence: CASSLTELAGGPHTQYF. The CDR3 nucleotides read TGCGCCAGCAGCCTTACTGAATTAGCGGGAGGGCCTCATACGCAGTATTTT.